A selection of T cell receptor beta chains follows, all from one sample in a study of shared clonotypes between healthy human individuals. Libraries were prepared by immunoSEQ multiplex PCR; TCRdb keeps only in-frame clonotypes and omits some of them. The sample lists 400,000 to 500,000 clones, approximately 80% occurring once. The sequenced sample consisted of PBMCs. These receptors came from a woman in her forties in good health. Some clones in this sample may be carry-over from other donors' samples. Both conserved end residues are part of each CDR3. A D gene is named only where the DNA matches it firmly. Part of the rows lack a size; the others show once, few, many or a class for expanded clones.

j_call cdr3_length v_call d_call clone_size cdr3_aa cdr3_nt
TRBJ1-5 14 TRBV5-1 NA NA CASSLDPDSQPQHF TGCGCCAGCAGCTTGGACCCCGATTCTCAGCCCCAGCATTTT
TRBJ1-2 15 TRBV10-1 TRBD1 NA CASRTGWIPDYGYTF TGCGCCAGCAGGACAGGGTGGATTCCGGACTATGGCTACACCTTC
TRBJ2-2 15 TRBV5-1 NA few CASSLGSQGTGELFF TGCGCCAGCAGCTTGGGGAGCCAGGGCACCGGGGAGCTGTTTTTT
TRBJ2-7 14 TRBV11-2 NA NA CASSLVYPSYEQYF TGTGCCAGCAGCTTAGTTTACCCCTCCTACGAGCAGTACTTC
TRBJ2-1 14 TRBV6-1 NA once CASLGRLSYNEQFF TGTGCCAGCCTCGGGAGACTGAGTTACAATGAGCAGTTCTTC
TRBJ2-3 13 TRBV2 NA once CASSGTPTDTQYF TGTGCCAGCAGTGGGACTCCAACAGATACGCAGTATTTT
TRBJ2-5 13 TRBV28 NA NA CASSSPDRETQYF TGTGCCAGCAGTTCCCCCGACAGGGAGACCCAGTACTTC
TRBJ2-5 13 TRBV10-3 NA few CAISRALAETQYF TGTGCCATCAGCAGGGCGTTGGCAGAGACCCAGTACTTC
TRBJ1-4 14 TRBV7-9 NA NA CASSLDRAAEKLFF TGTGCCAGCAGCTTAGACAGGGCCGCCGAAAAACTGTTTTTT
TRBJ2-5 15 TRBV30 TRBD2 NA CAWSGAGGLAETQYF TGTGCCTGGAGTGGAGCGGGAGGGCTGGCGGAGACCCAGTACTTC
TRBJ2-1 17 TRBV11-2 TRBD2 NA CASSLGGGGTSNNEQFF TGTGCCAGCAGCTTAGGGGGCGGTGGGACTAGCAACAATGAGCAGTTCTTC
TRBJ1-2 18 TRBV19 TRBD1 few CASSSESQPGQAGYGYTF TGTGCCAGTAGTTCCGAATCTCAGCCGGGACAGGCGGGCTATGGCTACACCTTC
TRBJ2-2 14 TRBV28 TRBD2 NA CASRLAENTGELFF TGTGCCAGTCGACTAGCGGAGAACACCGGGGAGCTGTTTTTT
TRBJ2-3 13 TRBV11-2 NA NA CASTTPSTDTQYF TGTGCCAGCACCACCCCGAGCACAGATACGCAGTATTTT
TRBJ2-7 14 TRBV18 NA NA CASSHDSHGYEQYF TGTGCCAGCTCACACGACAGTCACGGCTACGAGCAGTACTTC
TRBJ2-2 12 TRBV6-1 NA few CASSKRAGELFF TGTGCCAGCAGTAAGAGGGCCGGGGAGCTGTTTTTT
TRBJ2-4 22 TRBV18 TRBD2 NA CASSPSTGDASGSGLSKNIQYF TGTGCCAGCTCACCATCGACAGGGGACGCTAGCGGGAGTGGGTTATCCAAAAACATTCAGTACTTC
TRBJ1-5 13 TRBV29-1 TRBD1 NA CSVVGQGNQPQHF TGCAGCGTAGTGGGACAGGGCAATCAGCCCCAGCATTTT
TRBJ2-6 19 TRBV19 TRBD1 NA CASSIRTGDFHSGANVLTF TGTGCCAGTAGTATTCGGACAGGGGACTTTCACTCTGGGGCCAACGTCCTGACTTTC
TRBJ1-4 15 TRBV10-3 NA once CAITTLGMTNEKLFF TGTGCCATCACCACCCTGGGAATGACTAATGAAAAACTGTTTTTT
TRBJ2-5 13 TRBV9 NA NA CASSAGNQETQYF TGTGCCAGCAGCGCAGGGAATCAAGAGACCCAGTACTTC
TRBJ2-3 15 TRBV5-1 TRBD1 NA CASSRNRGLTDTQYF TGCGCCAGCAGCAGAAACAGGGGGCTTACAGATACGCAGTATTTT
TRBJ1-2 14 TRBV19 TRBD1 NA CASAHSTGTGGYTF TGTGCCAGCGCACACTCGACAGGGACGGGCGGCTACACCTTC
TRBJ2-2 17 TRBV9 NA NA CASTRGSGRLSTGELFF TGTGCCAGCACCAGGGGGAGCGGGAGATTGTCCACCGGGGAGCTGTTTTTT
TRBJ2-2 16 TRBV19 TRBD1 NA CASRSEGQGASEELFF TGTGCCAGTAGGTCTGAGGGACAGGGGGCTTCTGAGGAGCTGTTTTTT
TRBJ1-1 13 TRBV2 NA few CASRRGLNTEAFF TGTGCCAGCAGACGGGGATTGAACACTGAAGCTTTCTTT
TRBJ1-2 15 TRBV2 TRBD1 NA CASRSGQGAYYGYTF TGTGCCAGCAGATCGGGACAGGGGGCTTACTATGGCTACACCTTC
TRBJ2-1 18 TRBV18 TRBD1 NA CASSPTTGAQGINNEQFF TGTGCCAGCTCACCCACAACCGGAGCACAGGGGATCAACAATGAGCAGTTCTTC
TRBJ2-1 17 TRBV5-1 TRBD2 NA CASSLGGLAGANNEQFF TGCGCCAGCAGCTTGGGGGGGCTAGCGGGAGCCAACAATGAGCAGTTCTTC
TRBJ1-1 18 TRBV7-9 TRBD1 NA CASSPRDRGVLMNTEAFF TGTGCCAGCAGCCCCCGGGACAGGGGAGTATTAATGAACACTGAAGCTTTCTTT
TRBJ1-1 15 TRBV11-2 TRBD1 once CASSIGPGQQTEAFF TGTGCCAGCAGCATCGGACCGGGACAGCAGACTGAAGCTTTCTTT
TRBJ1-2 15 TRBV18 NA NA CASSPRGGGGDGYTF TGTGCCAGCTCACCACGGGGCGGAGGGGGTGATGGCTACACCTTC
TRBJ1-5 15 TRBV2 NA NA CASSSQGVSNQPQHF TGTGCCAGCAGCAGTCAGGGAGTCAGCAATCAGCCCCAGCATTTT
TRBJ2-4 14 TRBV18 NA NA CASSPRLGENIQYF TGTGCCAGCTCACCACGTCTAGGGGAGAACATTCAGTACTTC
TRBJ2-3 12 TRBV29-1 NA NA CSVGDFTDTQYF TGCAGCGTTGGGGACTTCACAGATACGCAGTATTTT
TRBJ1-1 13 TRBV7-2 NA NA CASSRGPNTEAFF TGCGCCAGCAGCCGGGGCCCGAACACTGAAGCTTTCTTT
TRBJ2-1 10 TRBV5-8 NA NA CASSLEGQFF TGTGCCAGCAGCTTGGAGGGGCAGTTCTTC
TRBJ2-5 15 TRBV5-1 NA NA CASSHGVSGPETQYF TGCGCCAGCAGTCATGGGGTCTCGGGGCCCGAGACCCAGTACTTC
TRBJ1-1 16 TRBV6-1 TRBD1 NA CASSEPGTASGTEAFF TGTGCCAGCAGTGAACCCGGGACAGCCTCGGGCACTGAAGCTTTCTTT
TRBJ1-1 16 TRBV6-6 NA NA CASSYLPGMRNTEASF TGTGCCAGCAGTTATCTTCCGGGGATGAGGAACACTGAAGCTTCCTTT
TRBJ2-7 10 TRBV2 NA NA CASSRYEQYF TGTGCCAGCAGTCGGTACGAGCAGTACTTC
TRBJ2-7 15 TRBV11-2 NA NA CASSLDPGGRFEQYF TGTGCCAGCAGCTTAGATCCGGGCGGAAGGTTCGAGCAGTACTTC
TRBJ1-1 13 TRBV19 NA many CASSRRWDTEAFF TGTGCCAGTAGTCGGAGGTGGGACACTGAAGCTTTCTTT
TRBJ2-6 16 TRBV18 TRBD1 NA CASSFSDRAGANVLTF TGTGCCAGCTCATTCTCGGACAGGGCTGGGGCCAACGTCCTGACTTTC
TRBJ2-7 15 TRBV5-4 TRBD2 NA CASSLKGTSGSLSGF TGTGCCAGCAGCTTGAAAGGGACTAGCGGGAGTCTATCCGGCTTC
TRBJ1-1 11 TRBV30 NA NA CAWSSRPEAFF TGTGCCTGGAGTTCCCGACCTGAAGCTTTCTTT
TRBJ1-1 12 TRBV30 NA NA CAWTPLNTEAFF TGTGCCTGGACCCCACTGAACACTGAAGCTTTCTTT
TRBJ1-2 13 TRBV27 NA NA CASSPYSNYGYTF TGTGCCAGCAGTCCTTACTCTAACTATGGCTACACCTTC
TRBJ2-3 15 TRBV6-5 TRBD2 NA CASSYFGRITDTQYF TGTGCCAGCAGTTACTTCGGGAGGATCACAGATACGCAGTATTTT
TRBJ2-1 14 TRBV6-5 TRBD1 NA CASSRGQGYNEQFF TGTGCCAGCAGCCGGGGACAGGGATACAATGAGCAGTTCTTC
TRBJ2-1 15 TRBV11-2 TRBD2 NA CASSLGGGSYNEQFF TGTGCCAGCAGCTTAGGGGGGGGCTCCTACAATGAGCAGTTCTTC
TRBJ2-1 16 TRBV11-1 TRBD2 few CASSLTGTSGYNEQFF TGTGCCAGCAGCCTAACCGGGACTAGCGGGTACAATGAGCAGTTCTTC
TRBJ2-2 13 TRBV6-4 NA NA CASSETNTGELFF TGTGCCAGCAGTGAAACCAACACCGGGGAGCTGTTTTTT
TRBJ2-5 17 TRBV10-2 TRBD2 NA CASSVASGSPRVETQYF TGCGCCAGCAGTGTGGCTAGCGGGAGCCCGAGGGTAGAGACCCAGTACTTC
TRBJ2-1 13 TRBV30 TRBD2 few CAWRRLAGREQFF TGTGCCTGGAGGAGGCTAGCGGGTCGTGAGCAGTTCTTC
TRBJ2-5 14 TRBV5-1 NA NA CASSSPTSGETQYF TGCGCCAGCAGCTCTCCTACTTCGGGGGAGACCCAGTACTTC